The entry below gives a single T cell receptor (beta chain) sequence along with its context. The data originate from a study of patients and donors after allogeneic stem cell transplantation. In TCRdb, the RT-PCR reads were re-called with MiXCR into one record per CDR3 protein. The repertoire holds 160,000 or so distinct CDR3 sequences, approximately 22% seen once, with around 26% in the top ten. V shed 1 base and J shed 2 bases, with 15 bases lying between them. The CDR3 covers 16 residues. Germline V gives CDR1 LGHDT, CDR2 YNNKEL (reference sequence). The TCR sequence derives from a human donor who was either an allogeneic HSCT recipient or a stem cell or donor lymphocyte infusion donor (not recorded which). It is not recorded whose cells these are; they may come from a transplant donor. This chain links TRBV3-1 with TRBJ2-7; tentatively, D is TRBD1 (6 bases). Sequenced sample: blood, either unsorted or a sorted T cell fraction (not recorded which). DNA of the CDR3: TGTGCCAGCAGCCAAGCGCAGGACAGCTTCACCTACGAGCAGTACTTC. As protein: CASSQAQDSFTYEQYF.